The TCR beta chain under discussion was sequenced for a study of cytomegalovirus exposure and HLA in healthy donors. For the study at large: Early released data had approximately 86 million unique TCRs, all coming from HLA-typed donors.

The CDR3 extends over 15 amino acids. After removal of 4 bases from V and 0 bases from J, the junction contained 4 bases not matched to a gene. Germline V lookup: CDR1 MNHNY, CDR2 SVGAGI (reference sequence). Use of 60 Vbeta and 13 Jbeta primers characterized the PCR. Sequencing used immunoSEQ multiplex PCR; TCRdb keeps in-frame clones, though not all of them. The profile shows around 130,000 clones, about three quarters of them singletons. Points from the study as a whole: When the data were analyzed later, several of the most significant clusters appeared to be linked to common viral pathogens.

A word on this clone: Its antigen is undetermined.

The receptor comes from a human donor in good health. The sample consisted of PBMCs. The chain employs TRBV6-6 and TRBJ1-1; 8 bases are a match to TRBD1. CDR3 sequence: CASSSRQGMNTEAFF. In DNA, the CDR3 is TGTGCCAGCAGTTCCCGACAGGGGATGAACACTGAAGCTTTCTTT.